This is a list of T cell receptor beta chains from one sample in a study of PD-1 blockade in classical Hodgkin lymphoma. Profiling relied on immunoSEQ multiplex PCR, and the TCRdb table lists in-frame clones only, not all of them. The sample yields some 38,000 clones, 75% to 85% seen once. Sequencing used peripheral blood mononuclear cells (PBMCs), obtained at baseline. These receptors all stem from a human donor with classical Hodgkin lymphoma. CDR3s include the opening cysteine and the closing phenylalanine or tryptophan. The D gene is left open where the match is weak. Size tells how often a clone was seen (once, few, many) or the class of an expanded clone, and some rows leave it out.

clone_size: large
v_call: TRBV7-6
d_call: TRBD1
j_call: TRBJ2-7
cdr3_nt: TGTGCCAGCAGCTTAAGCGGACAGGTCTACGAGCAGTACTTC
cdr3_aa: CASSLSGQVYEQYF

clone_size: .
v_call: TRBV5-1
d_call: .
j_call: TRBJ2-7
cdr3_nt: TGCGCCAGCAGCTTGGTGGAAACCTCCTACGAGCAGTACTTC
cdr3_aa: CASSLVETSYEQYF

clone_size: .
v_call: TRBV6-6
d_call: TRBD1
j_call: TRBJ1-5
cdr3_nt: TGTGCCAGCGGGAGAACAGGGGGTAATCAGCCCCAGCATTTT
cdr3_aa: CASGRTGGNQPQHF

clone_size: once
v_call: TRBV6-5
d_call: .
j_call: TRBJ1-5
cdr3_nt: TGTGCCAGCCGTGTTAAGGATCAGCCCCAGCATTTT
cdr3_aa: CASRVKDQPQHF

clone_size: .
v_call: TRBV27
d_call: TRBD2
j_call: TRBJ2-1
cdr3_nt: TGTGCCAGCAGTTTCCAGCGGGAGGAGTTTGAGCAGTTCTTC
cdr3_aa: CASSFQREEFEQFF

clone_size: .
v_call: TRBV19
d_call: TRBD1
j_call: TRBJ1-2
cdr3_nt: TGTGCCAGTACCCCTATAGGGGGGGGACAGGGGCGCTATGGCTACACCTTC
cdr3_aa: CASTPIGGGQGRYGYTF

clone_size: .
v_call: TRBV7-2
d_call: .
j_call: TRBJ2-5
cdr3_nt: TGTGCCAGCAGCTTAGAGGCGCTCCTGGAGACCCAGTACTTC
cdr3_aa: CASSLEALLETQYF

clone_size: .
v_call: TRBV7-2
d_call: .
j_call: TRBJ2-1
cdr3_nt: TGTGCCAGCAGCTTAGGGCTCCTACTCAATGAGCAGTTCTTC
cdr3_aa: CASSLGLLLNEQFF

clone_size: .
v_call: TRBV29-1
d_call: .
j_call: TRBJ1-2
cdr3_nt: TGCAGCGTTGAACCCACGACAGAGATCTATGGCTACACCTTC
cdr3_aa: CSVEPTTEIYGYTF

clone_size: .
v_call: TRBV18
d_call: .
j_call: TRBJ2-7
cdr3_nt: TGTGCCAGCTCCCGGGGACACAAAATGTACGAGCAGTACTTC
cdr3_aa: CASSRGHKMYEQYF

clone_size: .
v_call: TRBV5-1
d_call: TRBD1
j_call: TRBJ1-2
cdr3_nt: TGCGCCAGCAGCTTGGGGACAGGGGGCTATGGCTACACCTTC
cdr3_aa: CASSLGTGGYGYTF

clone_size: few
v_call: TRBV28
d_call: .
j_call: TRBJ2-1
cdr3_nt: TGTGCCAGCAGTTCCTGGACTAAGAACAATGAGCAGTTCTTC
cdr3_aa: CASSSWTKNNEQFF

clone_size: .
v_call: TRBV30
d_call: .
j_call: TRBJ2-3
cdr3_nt: TGTGCCTGGACCATTATCACAGATACGCAGTATTTT
cdr3_aa: CAWTIITDTQYF

clone_size: .
v_call: TRBV19
d_call: .
j_call: TRBJ2-1
cdr3_nt: TGTGCCAGTAGTATGGGAGGGAGGGGGATGGTTGAGCAGTTCTTC
cdr3_aa: CASSMGGRGMVEQFF

clone_size: .
v_call: TRBV5-4
d_call: .
j_call: TRBJ2-3
cdr3_nt: TGTGCCAGCAGCCCGACCCTGGCTAGCGGCACAGATACGCAGTATTTT
cdr3_aa: CASSPTLASGTDTQYF

clone_size: medium-sized
v_call: TRBV7-2
d_call: .
j_call: TRBJ2-2
cdr3_nt: TGTGCCAGCAGCTTACACGTCCCACCGAACACCGGGGAGCTGTTTTTT
cdr3_aa: CASSLHVPPNTGELFF

clone_size: medium-sized
v_call: TRBV15
d_call: .
j_call: TRBJ1-1
cdr3_nt: TGTGCCACCAGCGAAGACCGGGTGAACACTGAAGCTTTCTTT
cdr3_aa: CATSEDRVNTEAFF

clone_size: .
v_call: TRBV5-6
d_call: .
j_call: TRBJ2-2
cdr3_nt: TGTGCCAGCAGCTTGGCGTGGAACACCGGGGAGCTGTTTTTT
cdr3_aa: CASSLAWNTGELFF

clone_size: .
v_call: TRBV14
d_call: TRBD1
j_call: TRBJ2-5
cdr3_nt: TGTGCCAGCAGCCAAGGGGACAGGGTCGGAGAGACCCAGTACTTC
cdr3_aa: CASSQGDRVGETQYF

clone_size: few
v_call: TRBV28
d_call: TRBD1
j_call: TRBJ2-4
cdr3_nt: TGTGCCAGCAGTCTCATCCAGGGGGCGGGAAACATTCAGTACTTC
cdr3_aa: CASSLIQGAGNIQYF

clone_size: once
v_call: TRBV4-1
d_call: .
j_call: TRBJ1-4
cdr3_nt: TGCGCCAGCAGCCAAGATATAAGGGGGGATAATGAAAAACTGTTTTTT
cdr3_aa: CASSQDIRGDNEKLFF

clone_size: .
v_call: TRBV19
d_call: .
j_call: TRBJ2-6
cdr3_nt: TGTGCCAGTAGTACAGACTCTGGGGCCAACGTCCTGACTTTC
cdr3_aa: CASSTDSGANVLTF

clone_size: .
v_call: TRBV9
d_call: .
j_call: TRBJ1-5
cdr3_nt: TGTGCCAGCAGCCTGACAGTAGATCATCAGCCCCAGCATTTT
cdr3_aa: CASSLTVDHQPQHF

clone_size: .
v_call: TRBV2
d_call: TRBD2
j_call: TRBJ2-5
cdr3_nt: TGTGCCAGCAGTGAGACTAGCGGGAGGGGGGAGACCCAGTACTTC
cdr3_aa: CASSETSGRGETQYF

clone_size: .
v_call: TRBV19
d_call: .
j_call: TRBJ1-5
cdr3_nt: TGTGCCAGTAGTATGGGGGCCGGTAGCAATCAGCCCCAGCATTTT
cdr3_aa: CASSMGAGSNQPQHF

clone_size: few
v_call: TRBV11-3
d_call: .
j_call: TRBJ2-2
cdr3_nt: TGTGCCAGCAGCTGGCAGAGGATGAACACCGGGGAGCTGTTTTTT
cdr3_aa: CASSWQRMNTGELFF

clone_size: .
v_call: TRBV11-3
d_call: TRBD2
j_call: TRBJ2-7
cdr3_nt: TGTGCCAGCAGGGCCACTAGCGGGACCATCTCCTACGAGCAGTACTTC
cdr3_aa: CASRATSGTISYEQYF

clone_size: .
v_call: TRBV19
d_call: TRBD1
j_call: TRBJ2-1
cdr3_nt: TGTGCCAGTAGTATTAAGGCCAGGGGGAGCTCCTACAATGAGCAGTTCTTC
cdr3_aa: CASSIKARGSSYNEQFF

clone_size: .
v_call: TRBV6-5
d_call: TRBD1
j_call: TRBJ1-2
cdr3_nt: TGTGCCAGCAGTTACCCCGGGACAGGGATTGGCTACACCTTC
cdr3_aa: CASSYPGTGIGYTF

clone_size: few
v_call: TRBV6-4
d_call: .
j_call: TRBJ2-2
cdr3_nt: TGTGCCAGCAGTGAAGAGTCCACCGGGGAGCTGTTTTTT
cdr3_aa: CASSEESTGELFF

clone_size: .
v_call: TRBV5-8
d_call: .
j_call: TRBJ2-5
cdr3_nt: TGTGCCAGCAGCCTATCCTCCGGATGGAGGGGAGAGACCCAGTACTTC
cdr3_aa: CASSLSSGWRGETQYF

clone_size: .
v_call: TRBV2
d_call: .
j_call: TRBJ2-3
cdr3_nt: TGTGCCAGCAGCCCCGCAGGAGATACGCAGTATTTT
cdr3_aa: CASSPAGDTQYF

clone_size: .
v_call: TRBV29-1
d_call: .
j_call: TRBJ2-1
cdr3_nt: TGCAGCGTTGAAGATCCCGGGACCAAAGCGGTCAATGAGCAGTTCTTC
cdr3_aa: CSVEDPGTKAVNEQFF

clone_size: .
v_call: TRBV18
d_call: .
j_call: TRBJ2-5
cdr3_nt: TGTGCCAGCTCATCGCTAGGAGAGACCCAGTACTTC
cdr3_aa: CASSSLGETQYF

clone_size: once
v_call: TRBV14
d_call: .
j_call: TRBJ2-7
cdr3_nt: TGTGCCAGCAGCCAAGAACACAACCCGACCTACGAGCAGTACTTC
cdr3_aa: CASSQEHNPTYEQYF

clone_size: .
v_call: TRBV7-9
d_call: .
j_call: TRBJ2-1
cdr3_nt: TGTGCCAGCAGCTCGTGGTTCGAGAGCTCCTACAATGAGCAGTTCTTC
cdr3_aa: CASSSWFESSYNEQFF

clone_size: .
v_call: TRBV6-5
d_call: .
j_call: TRBJ2-7
cdr3_nt: TGTGCCAGCAGGCCCAACGGGGGACCCTACGAGCAGTACTTC
cdr3_aa: CASRPNGGPYEQYF

clone_size: .
v_call: TRBV4-1
d_call: .
j_call: TRBJ2-4
cdr3_nt: TGCGCCAGCAGCCAAGATCCCAACCTGTATGCTGCCAAAAACATTCAGTACTTC
cdr3_aa: CASSQDPNLYAAKNIQYF

clone_size: .
v_call: TRBV27
d_call: .
j_call: TRBJ2-2
cdr3_nt: TGTGCCAGCAGTCCTAATTACGGGGAGCTGTTTTTT
cdr3_aa: CASSPNYGELFF

clone_size: .
v_call: TRBV6-6
d_call: .
j_call: TRBJ2-5
cdr3_nt: TGTGCCAGCAGTTACTCGATTGTGGGGGAGACCCAGTACTTC
cdr3_aa: CASSYSIVGETQYF

clone_size: .
v_call: TRBV10-1
d_call: .
j_call: TRBJ2-2
cdr3_nt: TGCGCCAGCTCAGACAGTAGGACCACCGGGGAGCTGTTTTTT
cdr3_aa: CASSDSRTTGELFF

clone_size: .
v_call: TRBV11-1
d_call: .
j_call: TRBJ2-2
cdr3_nt: TGTGCCAGCAGACGGACGGCCGGGGAGCTGTTTTTT
cdr3_aa: CASRRTAGELFF

clone_size: .
v_call: TRBV7-9
d_call: TRBD2
j_call: TRBJ2-1
cdr3_nt: TGTGCCAGCATCTTAACGGGACTAGCAAGTAATGAGCAGTTCTTC
cdr3_aa: CASILTGLASNEQFF

clone_size: .
v_call: TRBV1
d_call: .
j_call: TRBJ2-2
cdr3_nt: TGCACCAGCAGCCAATGGGGGCTAGCGGGAGAGCCCGGGGAGCTGTTTTTT
cdr3_aa: CTSSQWGLAGEPGELFF

clone_size: .
v_call: TRBV19
d_call: TRBD2
j_call: TRBJ2-7
cdr3_nt: TGTGCCAGTAGTGTTTCTAGCGGGAGGGGTTTGTACTTC
cdr3_aa: CASSVSSGRGLYF

clone_size: .
v_call: TRBV9
d_call: .
j_call: TRBJ1-3
cdr3_nt: TGTGCCAGCAGCGAAACAGGTCAACCCTTCTCTGGAAACACCATATATTTT
cdr3_aa: CASSETGQPFSGNTIYF

clone_size: .
v_call: TRBV7-2
d_call: .
j_call: TRBJ1-2
cdr3_nt: TGTGCCAGCAGCTTAGGGCTAGAGCCCTATGGCTACACCTTC
cdr3_aa: CASSLGLEPYGYTF

clone_size: .
v_call: TRBV10-1
d_call: .
j_call: TRBJ2-4
cdr3_nt: TGCGCCAGCAGTGAGTCTGAGGGAAGGGGCAAAAACATTCAGTACTTC
cdr3_aa: CASSESEGRGKNIQYF

clone_size: .
v_call: TRBV19
d_call: .
j_call: TRBJ1-5
cdr3_nt: TGTGCCACCGCCCAAGTGGGGAGGTGGTCGAGCAATCAGCCCCAGCATTTT
cdr3_aa: CATAQVGRWSSNQPQHF